This T cell receptor beta chain is from a study of T cell responses to AZD1222 COVID-19 vaccine. TCRdb keeps only in-frame clones here, not all; method: immunoSEQ multiplex PCR. The sample lists 90,000 to 120,000 clones, approximately 88% occurring once. This CDR3 is 14 amino acids long. CDR1 is MNHEY, CDR2 SVGAGI, per germline. Trimming removed 5 bases at V and 5 bases at J, with 10 bases between. The material sequenced was peripheral blood, taken on day 0 of AZD1222 vaccination. The source of this sequence is an adult in good health. V is TRBV6-5 and J is TRBJ1-6; no reliable D call. The CDR3 loop reads CASSRTENNSPLHF. CDR3 bases: TGTGCCAGCAGTCGGACGGAGAATAATTCACCCCTCCACTTT.